The entry below gives a single TCR beta chain sequence along with its context. Its cognate antigen is unknown. These data come from a study of cytomegalovirus exposure and HLA in healthy donors. Study observations and caveats: Investigators reported 150 to 200 TCR beta chains as tied to cytomegalovirus.

The V end was cut by 2 bases, the J end by 6 bases, with 19 bases between. The CDR3 length is 17 residues. CDR1 is KGHSH and CDR2 is LQKENI in the germline V gene. Measured with immunoSEQ multiplex PCR; TCRdb has only the in-frame clones, and not every one. The profile shows 220,000 or so clones, roughly 80% of them singletons. The sequencing sample was made of PBMCs. This sequence joins TRBV18 and TRBJ2-2, with D perhaps given as TRBD1 or TRBD2 (6 bases each). The TCR originated in a woman aged 18-29 years in good health and CMV-seronegative. Here the CDR3 reads CASSPNGGLNRAGELFF. In DNA, the CDR3 is TGTGCCAGCTCACCAAACGGGGGCCTTAACAGGGCCGGGGAGCTGTTTTTT.